The T cell receptor (beta chain) described here comes from a study of blood T cells in healthy people across ages. About this clonotype: Its antigen remains unidentified.

With a J-beta primer mix and a sample-barcoded 5' primer, a second PCR ran about 6 to 11 cycles. Every cDNA was tagged by a template-switch adaptor with 12 random nucleotides. TCRdb ran MiXCR on the 5' RACE reads and lists one entry per CDR3 protein. Counted here are approximately 800,000 distinct CDR3 sequences, about 26% occurring once; the ten biggest clones make up about 3%. Regarding the study as a whole: Per million T cells, TCR beta diversity dropped about linearly as age rose.

V lost 6 bases to trimming and J lost 6 bases, with 21 bases between them. The CDR3 sequence is 15 residues long. The sample also formed part of further work on T cells of mothers and their children. As that report states: Persisting microchimeric T cell clones went undetected.

The specimen sequenced was blood. This TCR was recovered from a boy between 10 and 17 years old in good health. The chain employs TRBV12-3 or TRBV12-4 and TRBJ2-7, with D possibly TRBD2 on 6 matching bases. For the CDR3, the DNA is TGTGCCAGCAGCCCCACTAGCTGGAGAGACTTCGAGCAGTACGTC. Residues: CASSPTSWRDFEQYV.